This T cell receptor beta chain appears in the sequencing data of a study of blood T cell repertoires in COVID-19. Across the study: Sites in the United States, Italy and Spain provided acute and convalescent COVID-19 samples. Sample material is recorded as cDNA or gDNA derived from T cells, B-cell-depleted T cells, or PBMCs.

Authors' processing steps: Reference gene primer amplification yielded estimated nucleated cell counts. The method was immunoSEQ multiplex PCR; TCRdb's version includes in-frame clones alone and lacks a portion of them. The V and J calls and clone size come from that table; D and trimming were worked out from the DNA. The sample includes a few hundred thousand clones, 85% to 90% seen only once; the top ten take 4% to 5%. V trimming: 4 bases; J trimming: 6 bases; junction bases outside the gene matches: 6. The germline CDR1 and CDR2 sequences are SGHNT and YYREEE (reference sequence). The CDR3 loop spans 13 amino acids.

V is TRBV5-4 and J is TRBJ1-2; 7 nucleotides agree with TRBD1. The receptor was derived from a woman aged 40-49 years who had recovered from COVID-19. The sequenced sample consisted of peripheral blood. CDR3 bases: TGTGCCAGCAGCATGTTCGGGACAGATGGCTACACCTTC. It yields the protein CASSMFGTDGYTF.